This TCR beta chain was sequenced during a study of OX40 agonist ivuxolimab in advanced cancers. With 6 bases removed from V and 0 bases from J, the gap between germline ends came to 6 bases. Germline lookup yields CDR1 MDHEN and CDR2 SYDVKM. The CDR3 runs 14 residues. Data came from immunoSEQ multiplex PCR; TCRdb stores just in-frame clones and leaves some out. The sample yields roughly 80,000 clones, approximately 80% seen once. The sequencing here drew on CD4+ or CD8+ T cells sorted from blood, taken in a trial of the OX40 agonist ivuxolimab. The receptor was derived from an adult with an advanced solid tumor such as melanoma, head and neck, liver or kidney cancer. The chain couples TRBV28 to TRBJ1-6; D remains unclear. CDR3 in amino acids: CASSLSSYNSPLHF. The CDR3 coding sequence is TGTGCCAGCAGCCTGAGCTCCTATAATTCACCCCTCCACTTT.